Below, one T cell receptor beta chain is given with its context. Its target is unknown. The read halts 3 residues ahead of the CDR3 end, with the missing end drawn from the germline J gene. The sample originates from a study of T cells in women clearing cervical HPV infection. Study-wide background: Blood came at first lesion visit for cases, post-clearance for controls. Study-wide findings and caveats: Repertoire richness, not evenness, was significantly elevated in CIN3+ cases versus controls.

Germline CDR1 is KGHSH and CDR2 is LQKENI. The CDR3 covers 14 residues. Method: immunoSEQ multiplex PCR; TCRdb's copy keeps in-frame clones and lacks some. Across fewer than 30,000 clones, the top ten clones capture 15% to 20% of the sample. What was sequenced was blood buffy coat. The TCR was taken from a woman between 18 and 70 years old with a cervical HPV16 infection that either progressed to CIN3+ or cleared (not recorded which). The chain couples TRBV18 to TRBJ1-2; tentative D call: TRBD1 (5 bases). Partial CDR3 DNA: TGTGCCACCAAGGAACCAGGGCGCACAGATACC. Protein sequence: CATKEPGRTDT. The entire CDR3 protein is CATKEPGRTDTYTF.